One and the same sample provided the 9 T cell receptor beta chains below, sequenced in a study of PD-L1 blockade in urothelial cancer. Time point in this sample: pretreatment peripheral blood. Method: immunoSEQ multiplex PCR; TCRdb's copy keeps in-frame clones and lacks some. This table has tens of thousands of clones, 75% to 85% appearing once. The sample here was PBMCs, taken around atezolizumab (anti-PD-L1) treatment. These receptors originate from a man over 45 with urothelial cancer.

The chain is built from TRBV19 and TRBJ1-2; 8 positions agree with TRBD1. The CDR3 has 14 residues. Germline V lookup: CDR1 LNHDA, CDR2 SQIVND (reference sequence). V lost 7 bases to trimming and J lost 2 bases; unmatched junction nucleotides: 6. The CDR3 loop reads CASNLRTGNYGYTF. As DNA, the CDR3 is TGTGCCAGTAACCTTCGGACAGGGAACTATGGCTACACCTTC.

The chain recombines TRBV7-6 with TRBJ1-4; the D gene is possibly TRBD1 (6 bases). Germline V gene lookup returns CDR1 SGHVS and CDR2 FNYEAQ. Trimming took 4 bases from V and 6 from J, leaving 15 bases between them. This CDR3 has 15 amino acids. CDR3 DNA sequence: TGTGCCAGCAGCTCCTCCGACAGGTTAGATGAAAAACTGTTTTTT. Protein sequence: CASSSSDRLDEKLFF.

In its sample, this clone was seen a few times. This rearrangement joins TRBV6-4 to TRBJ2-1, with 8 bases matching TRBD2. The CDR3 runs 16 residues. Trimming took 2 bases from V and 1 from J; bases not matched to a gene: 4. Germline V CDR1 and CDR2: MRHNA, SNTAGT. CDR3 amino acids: CASSDAGTRSYNEQFF. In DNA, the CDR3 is TGTGCCAGCAGTGACGCCGGGACTAGGTCCTACAATGAGCAGTTCTTC.

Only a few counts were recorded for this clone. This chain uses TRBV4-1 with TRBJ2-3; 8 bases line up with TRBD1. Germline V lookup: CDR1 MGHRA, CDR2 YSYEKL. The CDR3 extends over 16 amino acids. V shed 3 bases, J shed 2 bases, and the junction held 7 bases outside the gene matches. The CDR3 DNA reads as TGCGCCAGCAGCCACCTGGACAGGGACCCCACAGATACGCAGTATTTT. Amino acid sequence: CASSHLDRDPTDTQYF.

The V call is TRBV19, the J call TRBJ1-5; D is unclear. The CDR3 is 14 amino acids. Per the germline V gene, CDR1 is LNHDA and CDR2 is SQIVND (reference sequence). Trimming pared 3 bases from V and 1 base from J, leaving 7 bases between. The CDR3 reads CASSIGGSNQPQHF. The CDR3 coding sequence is TGTGCCAGTAGTATTGGAGGGAGCAATCAGCCCCAGCATTTT. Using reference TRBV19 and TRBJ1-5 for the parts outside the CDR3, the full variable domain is DGGITQSPKYLFRKEGQNVTLSCEQNLNHDAMYWYRQDPGQGLRLIYYSQIVNDFQKGDIAEGYSVSREKKESFPLTVTSAQKNPTAFYLCASSIGGSNQPQHFGDGTRLSIL.

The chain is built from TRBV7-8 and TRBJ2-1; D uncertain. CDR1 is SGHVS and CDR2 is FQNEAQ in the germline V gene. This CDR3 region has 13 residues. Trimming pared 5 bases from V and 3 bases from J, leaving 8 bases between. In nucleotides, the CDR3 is TGTGCCAGCAGCCTAGTAGTCTACAATGAGCAGTTCTTC. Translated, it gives CASSLVVYNEQFF.

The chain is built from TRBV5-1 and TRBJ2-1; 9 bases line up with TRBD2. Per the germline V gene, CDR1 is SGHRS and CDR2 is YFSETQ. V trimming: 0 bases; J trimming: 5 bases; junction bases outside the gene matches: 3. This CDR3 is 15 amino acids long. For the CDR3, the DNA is TGCGCCAGCAGCTTGGAGGCGGGGGGGCACAATGAGCAGTTCTTC. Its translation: CASSLEAGGHNEQFF.

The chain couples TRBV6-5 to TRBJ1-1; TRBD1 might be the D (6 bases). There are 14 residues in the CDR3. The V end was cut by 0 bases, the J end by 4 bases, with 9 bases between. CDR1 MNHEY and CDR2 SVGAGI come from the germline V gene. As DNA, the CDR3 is TGTGCCAGCAGTTACTCGGACAGCATCACTGAAGCTTTCTTT. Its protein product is CASSYSDSITEAFF.

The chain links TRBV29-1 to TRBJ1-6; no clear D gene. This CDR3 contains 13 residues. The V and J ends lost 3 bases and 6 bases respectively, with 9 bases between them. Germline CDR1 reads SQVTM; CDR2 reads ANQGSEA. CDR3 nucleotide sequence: TGCAGCGTTGAGATCGGGGTTAATTCACCCCTCCACTTT. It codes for CSVEIGVNSPLHF.